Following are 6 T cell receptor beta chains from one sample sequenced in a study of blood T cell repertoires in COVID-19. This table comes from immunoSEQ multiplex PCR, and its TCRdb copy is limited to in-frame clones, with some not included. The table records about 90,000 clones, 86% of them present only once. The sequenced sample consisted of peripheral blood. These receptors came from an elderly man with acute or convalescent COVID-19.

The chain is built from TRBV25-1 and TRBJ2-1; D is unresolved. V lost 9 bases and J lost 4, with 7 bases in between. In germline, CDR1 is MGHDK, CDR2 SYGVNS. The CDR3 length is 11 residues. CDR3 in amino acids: CASSEYNEQFF. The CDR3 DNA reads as TGTGCCAGTTCTGAGTACAATGAGCAGTTCTTC.

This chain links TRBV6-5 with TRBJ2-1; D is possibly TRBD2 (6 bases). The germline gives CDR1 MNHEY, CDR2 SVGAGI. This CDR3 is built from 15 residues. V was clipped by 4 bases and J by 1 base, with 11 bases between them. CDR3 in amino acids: CASSLAAGSYNEQFF. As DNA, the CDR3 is TGTGCCAGCAGTTTAGCGGCGGGTTCCTACAATGAGCAGTTCTTC.

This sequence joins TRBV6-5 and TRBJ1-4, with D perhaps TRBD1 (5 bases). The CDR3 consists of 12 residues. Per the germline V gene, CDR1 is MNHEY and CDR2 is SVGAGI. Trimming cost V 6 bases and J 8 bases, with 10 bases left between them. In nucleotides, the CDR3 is TGTGCCAGCAGCGGCCGGGGGGAAAAACTGTTTTTT. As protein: CASSGRGEKLFF.

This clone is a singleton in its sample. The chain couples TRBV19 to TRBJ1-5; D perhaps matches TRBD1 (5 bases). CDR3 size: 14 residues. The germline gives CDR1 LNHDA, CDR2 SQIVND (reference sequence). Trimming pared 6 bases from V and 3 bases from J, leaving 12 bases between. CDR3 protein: CASRAGRDNQPQHF. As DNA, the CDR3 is TGTGCCAGTAGGGCAGGCAGGGACAATCAGCCCCAGCATTTT. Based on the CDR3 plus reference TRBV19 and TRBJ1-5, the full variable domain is DGGITQSPKYLFRKEGQNVTLSCEQNLNHDAMYWYRQDPGQGLRLIYYSQIVNDFQKGDIAEGYSVSREKKESFPLTVTSAQKNPTAFYLCASRAGRDNQPQHFGDGTRLSIL.

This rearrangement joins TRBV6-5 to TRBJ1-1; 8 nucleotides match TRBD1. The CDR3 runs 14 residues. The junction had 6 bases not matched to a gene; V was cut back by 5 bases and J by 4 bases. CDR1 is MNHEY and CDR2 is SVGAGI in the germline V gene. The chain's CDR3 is CASSPRGLATEAFF. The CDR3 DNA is TGTGCCAGCAGTCCCAGGGGGCTGGCCACTGAAGCTTTCTTT.

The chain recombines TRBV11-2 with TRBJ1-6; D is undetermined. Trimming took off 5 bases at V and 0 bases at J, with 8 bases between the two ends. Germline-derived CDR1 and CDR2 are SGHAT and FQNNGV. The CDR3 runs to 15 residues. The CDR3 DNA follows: TGTGCCAGCAGCCTAGGGAGCTCCTATAATTCACCCCTCCACTTT. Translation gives CASSLGSSYNSPLHF.